These 17 T cell receptor beta chains were all obtained from the same sample, sequenced in a study of T-cell reconstitution after alpha-beta-depleted transplantation in children. Researchers prepared the TCRbeta library using unique molecular identifiers, the study reports. TCRdb recomputed calls from the PCR reads with MiXCR, one row per CDR3 protein. The sample holds 230,000 or so distinct CDR3 sequences, 9.7% seen once. Sample: PBMCs from the stem cell graft donor, taken from the stem cell graft. The receptors come from a human donor who donated a stem cell graft to a child with SCID.

This clonotype occurred many times. V and J are TRBV7-2 and TRBJ2-3; 12 bases agree with TRBD2. From germline, CDR1 is SGHTA and CDR2 FQGNSA. The CDR3 length is 16 residues. V dropped 3 bases and J dropped 2; count of bases not matched to a gene: 3. CDR3 sequence: CASSFTSGGHTDTQYF. The DNA of the CDR3 is TGTGCCAGCAGCTTTACTAGCGGGGGGCACACAGATACGCAGTATTTT.

This clonotype was detected ten times or more. The chain links TRBV12-3 or TRBV12-4 to TRBJ1-5; D unresolved. The V gene lost 5 bases and the J gene lost 0 bases, with 11 bases spanning the gap. The CDR3 runs to 15 residues. For the CDR3, the DNA is TGTGCCAGCAGTCAGCGGGGAGTTAGCAATCAGCCCCAGCATTTT. Translating gives CASSQRGVSNQPQHF.

There are many counts of this clonotype. This rearrangement joins TRBV20-1 to TRBJ2-3, with 15 bases lining up with TRBD2. This CDR3 contains 21 residues. Losses at the gene ends were 3 bases for V and 1 base for J; bases not matched to a gene: 17. Germline-derived CDR1 and CDR2 are DFQATT and SNEGSKA (reference sequence). The CDR3 is CSARQIQGTSGGTVRTDTQYF. CDR3 nucleotide sequence: TGCAGTGCTAGGCAAATCCAGGGGACTAGCGGGGGGACAGTTCGCACAGATACGCAGTATTTT.

A note on this clonotype: This may come from a read error, since a much larger clone is one base off. The chain is built from TRBV20-1 and TRBJ2-5; 9 bases fit TRBD2. The CDR3 consists of 15 residues. Germline loops: CDR1 DFQATT, CDR2 SNEGSKA (reference sequence). The CDR3 nucleotides are TGCAGTGCTCTCGTAGCCAGCGGGGGGCAAGAGACCCACTACTTC. This encodes CSALVASGGQETHYF.

This clonotype came up many times. The chain recombines TRBV15 with TRBJ2-1; TRBD2 aligns across 9 bases. J was trimmed by 12 bases and V by 0 bases; bases with no gene match: 9. The CDR3 sequence is 15 residues long. Germline CDR1 is LNHNV and CDR2 is YYDKDF (reference sequence). In nucleotides, the CDR3 is TGTGCCACCAGCAGAGACAGGGATAGCGGGGGACGGCAGTTCTTC. Translated: CATSRDRDSGGRQFF.

This clonotype was counted many times. The DNA for the CDR3 is TGTGCCAGCAGTGAACGGGGACTAGGCCCTCCTGATACGCAGTATTTT. The encoded protein is CASSERGLGPPDTQYF. V and J are TRBV6-1 and TRBJ2-3, with TRBD2 identical over 8 bases. There are 16 residues in the CDR3. With 2 bases clipped from V and 6 bases from J, the junction kept 10 bases outside the gene matches. Germline V gene data show CDR1 as MNHNS and CDR2 as SASEGT.

This chain's CDR3 is CASSPQPGGRYNSPLHF. Written as DNA, the CDR3 is TGTGCCAGCAGCCCCCAGCCTGGAGGGAGATATAATTCACCCCTCCACTTT. The chain carries TRBV7-2 and TRBJ1-6; D is ambiguous. This CDR3 contains 17 residues. CDR1 and CDR2 from the germline V gene are SGHTA and FQGNSA. Deletions cut 5 bases from V and 4 bases from J, with 18 bases between.

Notes on this clonotype: A much bigger clone sits one base away, suggesting this may be a read error. The J gene is TRBJ2-7, the V gene TRBV7-2, with 11 bases aligning to TRBD2. The CDR3 has 15 residues. Looked up from germline, CDR1 is SGHTA and CDR2 is FQGNSA. The trim removed 4 bases at V and 7 bases at J, leaving 9 bases unmatched. Here the CDR3 DNA reads TGTGCCAGCAGCTCGGCACTAGCGGGGGATCTTGAGCAGTACTTC. This encodes CASSSALAGDLEQYF. The full variable domain, rest sourced from reference TRBV7-2 and TRBJ2-7, is GAGVSQSPSNKVTEKGKDVELRCDPISGHTALYWYRQSLGQGLEFLIYFQGNSAPDKSGLPSDRFSAERTGGSVSTLTIQRTQQEDSAVYLCASSSALAGDLEQYFGPGTRLTVT.

In its sample, this clonotype was seen many times. The chain employs TRBV5-1 and TRBJ2-2; 13 bases align to TRBD2. CDR1 and CDR2 from the germline V gene are SGHRS and YFSETQ. V was pared by 4 bases and J by 4 bases, with 13 bases of the junction left unmatched. This CDR3 has 19 amino acids. The CDR3 coding sequence is TGCGCCAGCAGCCATGGGACTAGCGGGGCCTCATGGGGCACCGGGGAGCTGTTTTTT. Translation: CASSHGTSGASWGTGELFF. The full variable domain, in which reference TRBV5-1 and TRBJ2-2 provide the parts outside the CDR3, is KAGVTQTPRYLIKTRGQQVTLSCSPISGHRSVSWYQQTPGQGLQFLFEYFSETQRNKGNFPGRFSGRQFSNSRSEMNVSTLELGDSALYLCASSHGTSGASWGTGELFFGEGSRLTVL.

The sample holds many counts of this clonotype. The genes are TRBV2 and TRBJ2-7; TRBD1 agrees at 7 bases. Germline CDR1 is SNHLY and CDR2 is FYNNEI. J gave up 4 bases and V 5 bases, and 8 bases lay outside the gene matches. The CDR3 is 14 amino acids. The CDR3 loop reads CASSQDRNAYEQYF. The CDR3 DNA sequence: TGTGCCAGCAGTCAGGACAGGAACGCGTACGAGCAGTACTTC.

This clonotype was found many times. The genes are TRBV10-3 and TRBJ2-7; TRBD1 matches at 10 bases. Per the germline V gene, CDR1 is ENHRY and CDR2 is SYGVKD. This CDR3 is 13 amino acids long. With V trimmed by 7 bases and J by 10 bases, 10 bases remained unmatched. The CDR3 region has the DNA TGTGCCATCACCCCCGGGGACAGGGGTTTCCAGTACTTC. Encoded protein: CAITPGDRGFQYF.

This clonotype was counted many times. V usage is TRBV5-6 and J usage is TRBJ1-2; D gene uncertain. The ends were cut back, 4 bases at V and 4 bases at J, with 11 bases in the middle. CDR3 length equals 13 residues. Germline V gives CDR1 SGHDT, CDR2 YYEEEE. CDR3 sequence: CASSESSSYGYTF. CDR3 DNA sequence: TGTGCCAGCAGCGAGAGTTCCAGCTATGGCTACACCTTC.

This clonotype was counted ten times or more. The chain employs TRBV5-1 and TRBJ2-3; 14 bases align to TRBD2. Trimming cost V 5 bases and J 3 bases; bases outside gene matches: 8. The germline V gene encodes CDR1 SGHRS and CDR2 YFSETQ. The CDR3 is made up of 17 amino acids. CDR3 region: CASSPGTSGGSTDTQYF. CDR3 DNA sequence: TGCGCCAGCAGTCCCGGGACTAGCGGGGGCTCAACAGATACGCAGTATTTT.

In this sample, this clonotype turned up many times. The chain is built from TRBV29-1 and TRBJ1-2; TRBD1 matches at 7 bases. Looked up from germline, CDR1 is SQVTM and CDR2 is ANQGSEA. The CDR3 is made up of 13 amino acids. The trim removed 6 bases at V and 8 bases at J, leaving 12 bases unmatched. CDR3 protein: CSVDAQGLWGYTF. For the CDR3, the DNA is TGCAGCGTGGATGCACAGGGGCTCTGGGGCTACACCTTC.

In this sample, this clonotype turned up many times. The rearrangement joins TRBV6-6 to TRBJ2-1, with 10 nucleotides matching TRBD1. Germline values: CDR1 MNHNY, CDR2 SVGAGI (reference sequence). This CDR3 region has 13 residues. With 7 bases clipped from V and 6 bases from J, the junction kept 3 bases outside the gene matches. CDR3 sequence: CASIRTGGNEQFF. The CDR3, as DNA: TGTGCCAGCATTAGGACAGGGGGCAATGAGCAGTTCTTC.

This clonotype was seen at least ten times. The chain links TRBV20-1 to TRBJ1-6; 7 bases line up with TRBD1. The CDR3 loop spans 14 amino acids. V lost 1 base and J lost 6; bases outside the gene matches: 3. Germline lookup yields CDR1 DFQATT and CDR2 SNEGSKA (reference sequence). CDR3 sequence reads: CSARGQGANSPLHF. The CDR3 coding sequence is TGCAGTGCTAGAGGACAGGGTGCTAATTCACCCCTCCACTTT.

This clonotype occurred many times. The rearrangement joins TRBV7-3 to TRBJ2-5; no clear D gene. Germline V gene lookup returns CDR1 SGHTA and CDR2 FQGTGA. The CDR3 spans 13 residues. V lost 3 bases to trimming and J lost 1 base, with 6 bases between them. The chain's CDR3 is CASSFLPQETQYF. The DNA for the CDR3 is TGTGCCAGCAGCTTCCTGCCCCAAGAGACCCAGTACTTC.